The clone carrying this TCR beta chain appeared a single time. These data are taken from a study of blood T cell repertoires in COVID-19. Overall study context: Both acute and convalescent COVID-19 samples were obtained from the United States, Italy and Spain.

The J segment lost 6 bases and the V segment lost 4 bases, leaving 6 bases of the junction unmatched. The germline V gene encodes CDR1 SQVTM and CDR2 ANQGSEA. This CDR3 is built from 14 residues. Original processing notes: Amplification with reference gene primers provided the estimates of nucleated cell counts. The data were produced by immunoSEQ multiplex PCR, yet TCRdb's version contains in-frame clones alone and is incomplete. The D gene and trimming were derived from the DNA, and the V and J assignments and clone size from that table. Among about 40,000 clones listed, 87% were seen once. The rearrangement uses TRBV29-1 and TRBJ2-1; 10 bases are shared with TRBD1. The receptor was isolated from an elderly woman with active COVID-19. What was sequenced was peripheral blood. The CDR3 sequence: CSVGGGQGSNEQFF. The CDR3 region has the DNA TGCAGCGTTGGGGGGGGACAGGGGAGCAATGAGCAGTTCTTC.